This passage covers 15 T cell receptor beta chains from one sample sequenced in a study of cytomegalovirus exposure and HLA in healthy donors. The data were produced by immunoSEQ multiplex PCR, yet TCRdb's version contains in-frame clones alone and is incomplete. Of 60,000 to 75,000 clones detected, about 96% appear once; the ten largest clones hold about 0.96%. Specimen: PBMCs. The receptors derive from a man aged 18 to 29 in good health and CMV-seronegative.

This chain connects TRBV4-2 to TRBJ2-3, with 9 bases identical to TRBD2. Germline V gene sequence: CDR1 LGHNA, CDR2 YNFKEQ. V lost 1 base, J lost 6 bases, and 8 bases stayed unmatched. The CDR3 runs to 16 residues. DNA of the CDR3: TGTGCCAGCAGCCAAGCCGGGCTAGCGGGATCCGATACGCAGTATTTT. Translating it yields CASSQAGLAGSDTQYF.

This chain joins TRBV7-8 and TRBJ1-1; unclear D gene. V lost 6 bases and J 0 bases, leaving 5 bases between the germline ends. Germline-derived CDR1 and CDR2 are SGHVS and FQNEAQ. The CDR3 totals 12 residues. CDR3 nucleotide sequence: TGTGCCAGCAGTGAGTTGAACACTGAAGCTTTCTTT. Translation: CASSELNTEAFF.

The rearrangement uses TRBV4-1 and TRBJ2-7; 8 positions match TRBD1. The CDR3 is 14 amino acids. Trimming at V came to 0 bases and at J to 5 bases, leaving 3 bases not matched to a gene. Germline V gene data show CDR1 as MGHRA and CDR2 as YSYEKL. CDR3 DNA sequence: TGCGCCAGCAGCCAAGATCAGGGGGCAAACGAGCAGTACTTC. This encodes CASSQDQGANEQYF.

The rearrangement joins TRBV7-9 to TRBJ2-4; TRBD2 agrees at 8 bases. This CDR3 has 14 amino acids. Trimming cost V 4 bases and J 6 bases; bases outside gene matches: 5. The germline V gene has CDR1 SEHNR and CDR2 FQNEAQ (reference sequence). Written as DNA, the CDR3 is TGTGCCAGCAGCTATGAGCGGGAGTTAAACATTCAGTACTTC. Protein sequence: CASSYERELNIQYF.

This clone was recorded only once. The chain uses TRBV11-1 and TRBJ1-1; TRBD1 is a possible D gene (5 bases). CDR1 is SGHAT, CDR2 FQDESV, per germline (reference sequence). This CDR3 spans 13 amino acids. V lost 0 bases to trimming and J lost 5 bases, with 7 bases between them. The CDR3, as DNA: TGTGCCAGCAGCTTAGCCCCAGGGACTGAAGCTTTCTTT. This gives the protein CASSLAPGTEAFF.

This chain uses TRBV30 with TRBJ2-7, with D maybe TRBD1 (6 bases). Trimming removed 8 bases from V and 4 bases from J, with 18 bases in between. Germline CDR1 is GTSNPN and CDR2 is SVGIG (reference sequence). The CDR3 contains 13 residues. The CDR3 coding sequence is TGTGCCCAATGGATAACAGGGACGTACGAGCAGTACTTC. This codes for CAQWITGTYEQYF.

The chain recombines TRBV28 with TRBJ2-6; TRBD1 agrees at 7 bases. The CDR3 has 15 amino acids. After removal of 5 bases from V and 4 bases from J, the junction contained 5 bases not matched to a gene. CDR1 is MDHEN, CDR2 SYDVKM, per germline. In DNA, the CDR3 is TGTGCCAGCAGTACCGACAGGGCCGGGGCCAACGTCCTGACTTTC. It yields the protein CASSTDRAGANVLTF.

The chain uses TRBV28 and TRBJ2-5; 12 bases map to TRBD1. After removal of 6 bases from V and 2 bases from J, the junction contained 13 bases not matched to a gene. The CDR3 consists of 18 residues. The germline V gene encodes CDR1 MDHEN and CDR2 SYDVKM. CDR3 sequence: CASRGTGGVGVSQETQYF. DNA for the CDR3: TGTGCCAGCAGGGGGACAGGGGGCGTAGGGGTCTCTCAAGAGACCCAGTACTTC.

The chain carries TRBV6-1 and TRBJ1-2, with 9 bases lining up with TRBD1. The CDR3 extends over 15 amino acids. The J segment lost 8 bases and the V segment lost 6 bases, leaving 13 bases of the junction unmatched. Per germline, CDR1 MNHNS and CDR2 SASEGT. CDR3 protein: CASSSRPGQGFGYTF. In DNA, the CDR3 is TGTGCCAGCAGCTCCCGACCGGGACAGGGTTTCGGCTACACCTTC.

The rearrangement uses TRBV9 and TRBJ2-6; no definite D call. Per germline, CDR1 SGDLS and CDR2 YYNGEE. CDR3 length equals 14 residues. V lost 4 bases and J 2 bases, leaving 7 bases between the germline ends. The CDR3 region has the DNA TGTGCCAGCAGCAACTCGGCTGGGGCCAACGTCCTGACTTTC. Amino acid sequence: CASSNSAGANVLTF.

V is TRBV10-3 and J is TRBJ2-4, with 10 positions matching TRBD1. The CDR3 extends over 16 amino acids. The germline gives CDR1 ENHRY, CDR2 SYGVKD. With 3 bases clipped from V and 7 bases from J, the junction kept 9 bases outside the gene matches. The CDR3, as DNA: TGTGCCATCAGTGATCCCGGGACAGGGGCGCGGAACATTCAGTACTTC. Translation: CAISDPGTGARNIQYF.

V usage is TRBV18 and J usage is TRBJ2-7; D gene unclear. The V and J ends lost 3 bases and 7 bases respectively, with 13 bases between them. The CDR3 runs 13 residues. Per the germline V gene, CDR1 is KGHSH and CDR2 is LQKENI. CDR3 region: CASSPADTREQYF. The DNA for the CDR3 is TGTGCCAGCTCACCGGCTGATACGCGGGAGCAGTACTTC.

This sequence joins TRBV5-1 and TRBJ2-5, with D possibly being TRBD2 (6 bases). Germline loops: CDR1 SGHRS, CDR2 YFSETQ. Trimming removed 0 bases at V and 11 bases at J, with 17 bases between. The CDR3 contains 14 residues. The CDR3 loop reads CASSLETGWGEQYF. For the CDR3, the DNA is TGCGCCAGCAGCTTGGAAACAGGCTGGGGGGAGCAGTACTTC.

The rearrangement uses TRBV5-1 and TRBJ1-2; D gene ambiguous. This CDR3 has 14 residues. CDR1 and CDR2 from the germline V gene are SGHRS and YFSETQ. V was pared by 5 bases and J by 4 bases, with 15 bases between. The CDR3 DNA follows: TGCGCCAGCAGTAGAGCAGGTTTCGGCTATGGCTACACCTTC. Encoded protein: CASSRAGFGYGYTF.

The chain is built from TRBV10-2 and TRBJ2-3; 7 positions match TRBD2. With V trimmed by 6 bases and J by 14 bases, 5 bases remained unmatched. The CDR3 has 10 amino acids. From germline, CDR1 is WSHSY and CDR2 SAAADI. The CDR3 DNA sequence: TGCGCCAGCAGGGAGGGAGGGCTGTATTTT. Encoded protein: CASREGGLYF.